The clone carrying this T cell receptor (beta chain) was recorded only once. The record originates from a study of blood T cell repertoires in COVID-19. Trimming cost V 4 bases and J 2 bases, with 9 bases left between them. The CDR3 covers 13 residues. Per germline, CDR1 SGHRS and CDR2 YFSETQ. The repertoire was sequenced with immunoSEQ multiplex PCR; TCRdb's copy has only in-frame clones and lacks some. In the table there are 200,000 to 300,000 clones, roughly 80% of which are singletons. Sequencing was carried out using peripheral blood. V and J are TRBV5-1 and TRBJ1-1, with D hard to call. The sequence came from a woman of 80 years or more with acute or convalescent COVID-19. The CDR3 DNA is TGCGCCAGCAGCCGAGGGATCAACACTGAAGCTTTCTTT. Translation gives CASSRGINTEAFF.